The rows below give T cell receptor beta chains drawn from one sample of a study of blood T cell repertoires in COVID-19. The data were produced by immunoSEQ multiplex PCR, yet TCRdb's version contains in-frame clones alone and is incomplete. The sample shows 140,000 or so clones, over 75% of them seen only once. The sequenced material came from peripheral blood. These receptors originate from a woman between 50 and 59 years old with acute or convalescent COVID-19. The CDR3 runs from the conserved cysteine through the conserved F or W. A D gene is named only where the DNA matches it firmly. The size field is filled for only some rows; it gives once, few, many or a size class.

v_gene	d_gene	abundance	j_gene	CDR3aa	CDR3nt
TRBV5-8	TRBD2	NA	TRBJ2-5	CASSLDAGGDETQYF	TGTGCCAGCAGCTTGGACGCGGGGGGCGATGAGACCCAGTACTTC
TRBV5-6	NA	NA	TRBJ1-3	CASSPERGAPGNTIYF	TGTGCCAGCAGCCCCGAACGAGGCGCCCCTGGAAACACCATATATTTT
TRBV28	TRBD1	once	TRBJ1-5	CASSFLDRGDQPQHF	TGTGCCAGCAGTTTTCTCGACAGGGGGGATCAGCCCCAGCATTTT
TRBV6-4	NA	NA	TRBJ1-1	CASIYTEAFF	TGTGCCAGCATATACACTGAAGCTTTCTTT
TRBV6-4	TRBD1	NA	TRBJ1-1	CASSAQQGGTEAFF	TGTGCCAGCAGTGCCCAACAGGGGGGCACTGAAGCTTTCTTT
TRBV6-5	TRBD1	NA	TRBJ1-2	CASSYTAGGYGYTF	TGTGCCAGCAGTTACACCGCAGGGGGTTATGGCTACACCTTC
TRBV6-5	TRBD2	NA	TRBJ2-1	CASRIPLAEEQFF	TGTGCCAGCAGGATCCCACTAGCGGAGGAGCAGTTCTTC
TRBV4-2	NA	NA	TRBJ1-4	CASSQEQGSEKLFF	TGTGCCAGCAGCCAAGAGCAGGGTTCGGAAAAACTGTTTTTT
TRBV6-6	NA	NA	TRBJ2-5	CASSYPDREETQYF	TGTGCCAGCAGTTACCCCGACAGAGAAGAGACCCAGTACTTC
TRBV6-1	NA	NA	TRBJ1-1	CASSEARTRVSTEAFF	TGTGCCAGCAGTGAAGCGCGCACCAGGGTATCCACTGAAGCTTTCTTT
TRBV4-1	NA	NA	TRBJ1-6	CASSQGTVRSPLHF	TGCGCCAGCAGCCAAGGGACAGTTCGCTCACCCCTCCACTTT
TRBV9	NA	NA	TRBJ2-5	CASSVGPGLLETQYF	TGTGCCAGCAGCGTAGGGCCGGGACTTCTCGAGACCCAGTACTTC
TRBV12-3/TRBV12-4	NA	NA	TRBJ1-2	CASSPTGGYTF	TGTGCCAGCAGTCCCACGGGTGGCTACACCTTC
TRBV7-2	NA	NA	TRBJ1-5	CASSSSGRLNNQPQHF	TGTGCCAGCAGTTCCTCCGGGAGACTGAACAATCAGCCCCAGCATTTT
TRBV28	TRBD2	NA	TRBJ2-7	CASSFLSGLAYEQYF	TGTGCCAGCAGTTTTTTATCGGGACTAGCCTACGAGCAGTACTTC
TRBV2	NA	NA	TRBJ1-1	CASSEAVQMNTEAFF	TGTGCCAGCAGTGAAGCGGTACAGATGAACACTGAAGCTTTCTTT
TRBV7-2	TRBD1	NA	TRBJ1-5	CASSLEADRGNQPQHF	TGTGCCAGCAGCTTAGAAGCGGACAGGGGAAATCAGCCCCAGCATTTT
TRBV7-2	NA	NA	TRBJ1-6	CASSAMWAGQGSPLHF	TGTGCCAGCAGCGCTATGTGGGCAGGGCAGGGGTCACCCCTCCACTTT
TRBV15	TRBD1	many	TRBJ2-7	CATSTYHTGQGEYEQYF	TGTGCCACCAGCACTTACCACACCGGACAGGGCGAGTACGAGCAGTACTTC
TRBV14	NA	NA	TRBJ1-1	CASREGPATEAFF	TGTGCCAGCAGAGAGGGCCCCGCCACTGAAGCTTTCTTT